The rows below give T cell receptor beta chains drawn from one sample of a study of identical twins. MiXCR, run by TCRdb on the 5' RACE reads, gives a single entry per CDR3 protein. The sample includes 240,000 or so distinct CDR3 sequences, roughly a tenth of them seen just once. The sample comprised memory T cells sorted from blood. The receptors here all came from a man over 45 in good health. Each CDR3 is given without its conserved first and last residue.

j_call | v_call | cdr3_aa
TRBJ2-5 | TRBV11-2 | ASSFAGVGETQY
TRBJ1-1 | TRBV5-1 | ASSLHSRAENTEAF
TRBJ2-5 | TRBV20-1 | SVAAGLQETQY
TRBJ1-5 | TRBV12-3/TRBV12-4 | ASSLVGGSNQPQH
TRBJ1-4 | TRBV18 | ASSPQPSTNEKLF
TRBJ2-7 | TRBV3-1 | ASGKGPPRYEQY
TRBJ2-1 | TRBV5-1 | ASSTGTGSINGDEQF
TRBJ2-7 | TRBV10-3 | AISGDNSYEQY
TRBJ2-7 | TRBV29-1 | SATRTGSYEQY
TRBJ1-1 | TRBV5-6 | ASSLVTPNTEAF
TRBJ1-3 | TRBV13 | ASSSGTSNSGNTIY
TRBJ1-1 | TRBV9 | ASSPGTGAAF
TRBJ1-2 | TRBV5-1 | ASSLAQGVDGYT
TRBJ1-5 | TRBV20-1 | SANRDRVGGYSNQPQH
TRBJ2-5 | TRBV24-1 | ATSRGTTQY
TRBJ2-3 | TRBV29-1 | SGTSGNTDTQY
TRBJ2-7 | TRBV7-9 | ASSFGRFSYEQY
TRBJ2-7 | TRBV7-2 | ASSLALTSGRIEQY